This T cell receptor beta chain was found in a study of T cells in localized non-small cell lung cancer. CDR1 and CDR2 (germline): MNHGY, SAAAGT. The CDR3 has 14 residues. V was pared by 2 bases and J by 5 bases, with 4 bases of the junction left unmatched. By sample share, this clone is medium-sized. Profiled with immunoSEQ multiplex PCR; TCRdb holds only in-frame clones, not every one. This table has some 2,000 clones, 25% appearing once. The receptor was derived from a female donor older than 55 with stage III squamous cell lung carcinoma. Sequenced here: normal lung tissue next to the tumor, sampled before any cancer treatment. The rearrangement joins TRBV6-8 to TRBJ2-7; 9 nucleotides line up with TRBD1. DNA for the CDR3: TGTGCCAGCAGTTACGGGACAGGGAAGGACGAGCAGTACTTC. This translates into CASSYGTGKDEQYF.